This T cell receptor beta chain appears in the sequencing data of a study of T cells after yellow fever vaccination. TCRdb independently ran MiXCR on the 5' RACE reads; one entry per CDR3 protein. The sample lists approximately 90,000 distinct CDR3 sequences; roughly 5.8% were seen once. The CDR3 sequence is 17 residues long. The starting material was CD8+ T cells sorted from PBMCs, obtained 10 days after the yellow fever booster vaccination. The TCR originated in a man aged 18 to 30 who received the YFV17D yellow fever vaccine. This rearrangement joins TRBV21-1 to TRBJ2-3; the table calls TRBD2, which could not be checked here. TRBV21-1 is marked as a pseudogene. Here the CDR3 DNA reads TGTGCCAGCAGCAAAGATCCGCGGGGGGGCCTGAAACATACGCAGTATTTT. It specifies CASSKDPRGGLKHTQYF.